This T cell receptor (beta chain) was sequenced in a study of blood T cell repertoires in COVID-19 (TCRdb year 2020). Broadly, across the study: Samples covering the acute and convalescent phases of COVID-19 were provided by collaborators in the United States, Italy and Spain. Samples came from the ongoing ImmuneRACE study (first 160 participants) plus 1,254 subjects from 6 global collaborators. Subjects who had been exposed to COVID-19, were actively infected with it, or had recovered from it provided the deeply sampled blood TCRbeta repertoires that made up the dataset. The repertoires were made available in a free public database intended to serve as a resource for research on the immune response to SARS-CoV-2. The sample metadata nearly always contained a de-identified subject ID, COVID-19 status, age in years and sex. The prospective study material was composed of cDNA or gDNA derived from T cells, B-cell-depleted T cells, or PBMCs. Where available, HLA class I and class II types were obtained from metadata supplied by the sample provider rather than from assay-based typing.

This clone was seen only once. There is no known antigen for this receptor. No base qualities exist here, and no much larger clone lies one base off it. Including the terminal cysteine and phenylalanine, the CDR3 comprises 16 residues. Only CDR3 DNA remains: 48 bases, in frame from the first base. Trimming takes 1 base from V and 7 bases from J, and the germline ends sit 14 bases apart. In the germline V gene, CDR1 corresponds to KGHSH and CDR2 to LQKENI. The paper as a whole reports these results and caveats: Clinical and demographic metadata were provided uncurated, with the amount varying by source and participant.

TCRbeta CDR3 regions were amplified from genomic DNA by means of the immunoSEQ Assay, a bias-controlled multiplex PCR. The source study handled its data this way. The number of nucleated cells in each sample was estimated by amplification of reference gene primers within the assay. To quantify the absolute abundance of each unique TCRbeta CDR3 rearrangement, sequence reads were collapsed and filtered. For each sample, productive Simpson clonality was calculated by taking the square root of Simpson's diversity index across productive rearrangements. Entries here come from immuneACCESS through TCRdb and include only in-frame sequences with V and J called. Some clones fail to appear in such tables; in the studies checked, an unresolved V gene covers under half of the shortfall, and the cause of the remainder is unknown. V, J and clone size reflect that table, while D and trimming were determined from the DNA. In all, the sample holds under 100,000 clones, and around 87% of those were seen once. Of the sample, over 4% is held by the ten largest clones.

The collaborating institutions used their own protocols to collect whole blood in K2EDTA tubes. Collaborator samples were shipped for TCRbeta analysis as frozen whole blood, isolated PBMCs, or DNA extracted from either sample type. Sequenced input: peripheral blood. The chain was built from TRBV18 and TRBJ1-6; the D segment cannot be called with confidence. The receptor was isolated from a man aged 35 to 55 with acute or convalescent COVID-19. The CDR3 in this case is CASSPRQWQSNSPLHF. The DNA sequence is given as TGTGCCAGCTCACCACGTCAGTGGCAGTCGAATTCACCCCTCCACTTT.